The 28 T cell receptor beta chains presented below share a single source sample, sequenced in a study of response to subunit inactivated influenza vaccine. TCRdb re-derived calls from the RT-PCR reads in MiXCR, one entry per CDR3 protein. There are around 850,000 distinct CDR3 sequences in the sample; under 20% occur only once, and approximately 10% lies in the top ten. The sample here was PBMCs from blood, taken about 5 days after vaccination. The receptors were gathered from a man aged 45 to 65 who received an inactivated influenza vaccine.

The chain recombines TRBV20-1 with TRBJ2-1, with 8 nucleotides matching TRBD2. This CDR3 is built from 14 residues. Trimming at V came to 5 bases and at J to 3 bases, leaving 6 bases not matched to a gene. Germline V gene sequence: CDR1 DFQATT, CDR2 SNEGSKA (reference sequence). The CDR3 DNA reads as TGCAGTGCTGGAGTAGCGGGGAACTACAATGAGCAGTTCTTC. Translation gives CSAGVAGNYNEQFF.

The chain uses TRBV27 and TRBJ2-1; D possibly corresponds to TRBD1 (6 bases). Germline CDR1 reads MNHEY; CDR2 reads SMNVEV (reference sequence). The CDR3 totals 15 residues. V gave up 2 bases and J gave up 6 bases, with 14 bases separating them. In nucleotides, the CDR3 is TGTGCCAGCAGTTTAGTGACAGGCGCCTTCAATGAGCAGTTCTTC. Amino acid sequence: CASSLVTGAFNEQFF.

This clonotype showed up just a few times. The V gene is TRBV25-1, the J gene TRBJ1-2; D is unresolved. V was clipped by 1 base and J by 0 bases, with 0 bases between them. This CDR3 is 12 amino acids long. The V gene's germline CDR1 is MGHDK and CDR2 SYGVNS. The CDR3 DNA reads as TGTGCCAGCAGTGAATCTAACTATGGCTACACCTTC. The encoded protein is CASSESNYGYTF.

The chain uses TRBV24-1 and TRBJ2-1; D is perhaps TRBD1 (5 bases). The CDR3 runs 14 residues. Trimming took 0 bases from V and 8 from J, leaving 10 bases between them. Germline assignment: CDR1 KGHDR and CDR2 SFDVKD. CDR3 in DNA: TGTGCCACCAGTGATTTGATGGGGCGTGATGAGCAGTTCTTC. Encoded protein: CATSDLMGRDEQFF.

At least ten counts were recorded for this clonotype. The V call is TRBV10-3, the J call TRBJ1-1; weak D call: TRBD1 (5 bases). The CDR3 contains 14 residues. CDR1 ENHRY and CDR2 SYGVKD come from the germline V gene. V was trimmed by 1 base and J by 6 bases, leaving 12 bases between them. The CDR3 reads CAISEFGARAEAFF. The CDR3, as DNA: TGTGCCATCAGTGAGTTCGGGGCAAGGGCTGAAGCTTTCTTT.

There are a few counts of this clonotype. The J gene is TRBJ2-3, the V gene TRBV6-2 or TRBV6-3; D is uncertain. Germline V CDR1 and CDR2: MNHEY, SVGEGT. CDR3 length: 14 residues. The V gene lost 8 bases and the J gene lost 0 bases, with 12 bases spanning the gap. CDR3 nucleotide sequence: TGTGCCAGCCGCCATACTTGGAGCACAGATACGCAGTATTTT. Encoded protein: CASRHTWSTDTQYF.

This clonotype was seen more than once but under ten times. The J gene is TRBJ1-5, the V gene TRBV2; unclear D gene. CDR1 is SNHLY and CDR2 is FYNNEI in the germline V gene. The CDR3 sequence is 13 residues long. Trimming shortened V by 4 bases and J by 7 bases, and 11 bases separated the two germline ends. Written as DNA, the CDR3 is TGTGCCAGCAGTGGGCAGGTTGGACAGCCCCAGCATTTT. Residues: CASSGQVGQPQHF.

The chain recombines TRBV15 with TRBJ2-1; the match to TRBD1 covers 9 bases. Germline CDR1 and CDR2: LNHNV and YYDKDF (reference sequence). With 5 bases clipped from V and 7 bases from J, the junction kept 6 bases outside the gene matches. The CDR3 covers 14 residues. DNA of the CDR3: TGTGCCACCAGCCGGACAGGGGATGGGAATGAGCAGTTCTTC. As protein: CATSRTGDGNEQFF.

The gene calls are TRBV28 and TRBJ1-1; perhaps TRBD1 as D (6 bases). Trimming pared 4 bases from V and 4 bases from J, leaving 13 bases between. The germline V gene encodes CDR1 MDHEN and CDR2 SYDVKM. The CDR3 has 14 amino acids. The CDR3, as DNA: TGTGCCAGCAGTTCACAGGGTGGGAGCACTGAAGCTTTCTTT. Protein: CASSSQGGSTEAFF.

The chain links TRBV5-1 to TRBJ2-5; D ambiguous. V lost 3 bases, J lost 4 bases, and 10 bases lay in between. The CDR3 contains 13 residues. Germline lookup yields CDR1 SGHRS and CDR2 YFSETQ. The DNA of the CDR3 is TGCGCCAGCAGCTCGCCCTCGGCAGAGACCCAGTACTTC. It encodes CASSSPSAETQYF.

This sequence joins TRBV6-2 or TRBV6-3 and TRBJ2-1; 12 nucleotides agree with TRBD2. This CDR3 is built from 15 residues. CDR1 and CDR2 (germline): MNHEY, SVGEGT. The V gene end was trimmed by 7 bases and the J gene end by 5 bases; junction bases not matched to a gene: 6. This CDR3 is CASNQGLAGNNEQFF. In nucleotides, the CDR3 is TGTGCCAGCAACCAGGGACTAGCGGGTAACAATGAGCAGTTCTTC.

This clonotype was picked up many times. The V gene is TRBV20-1, the J gene TRBJ2-2; D possibly corresponds to TRBD1 (5 bases). Trimming left V 6 bases short and J 6 bases short, with 11 bases between. CDR3 length equals 12 residues. Per germline, CDR1 DFQATT and CDR2 SNEGSKA (reference sequence). This chain's CDR3 is CSAALRAGELFF. The CDR3 DNA is TGCAGTGCCGCTCTCAGGGCCGGGGAGCTGTTTTTT.

The chain couples TRBV3-1 to TRBJ2-1; 9 positions match TRBD1. Germline V gives CDR1 LGHDT, CDR2 YNNKEL (reference sequence). The CDR3 loop spans 16 amino acids. J lost 7 bases, V lost 3 bases, and 10 bases had no gene match. CDR3 coding DNA: TGTGCCAGCAGCCATTCACAGGGGGCGATGGTGAATGAGCAGTTCTTC. Protein sequence: CASSHSQGAMVNEQFF.

There are a few counts of this clonotype. The V call is TRBV7-2, the J call TRBJ2-1, with D perhaps given as TRBD1 or TRBD2 (5 bases each). V gave up 5 bases and J gave up 10 bases, with 18 bases separating them. CDR1 and CDR2 from the germline V gene are SGHTA and FQGNSA. The CDR3 runs to 14 residues. Here the CDR3 reads CASSVRDPHREQFF. The CDR3 DNA reads TGTGCCAGCAGCGTTCGGGACCCTCATAGGGAGCAGTTCTTC.

The chain links TRBV7-9 to TRBJ2-4, with 9 bases that match TRBD2. Germline V lookup: CDR1 SEHNR, CDR2 FQNEAQ (reference sequence). The CDR3 is 17 amino acids. V dropped 2 bases and J dropped 0; count of bases not matched to a gene: 5. In nucleotides, the CDR3 is TGTGCCAGCAGCTTACTTGGTAGCGGGAGAGCCAAAAACATTCAGTACTTC. Protein: CASSLLGSGRAKNIQYF.

The table lists this clonotype with many counts. The V gene is TRBV9, the J gene TRBJ2-7; D is undetermined. The V gene lost 0 bases and the J gene lost 0 bases, with 7 bases spanning the gap. Per the germline V gene, CDR1 is SGDLS and CDR2 is YYNGEE. The CDR3 runs 14 residues. CDR3 nucleotides: TGTGCCAGCAGCGTAGACTACCTCTCCTACGAGCAGTACTTC. Amino acids: CASSVDYLSYEQYF.

The gene calls are TRBV20-1 and TRBJ2-7; TRBD1 might be the D (6 bases). The ends were cut back, 5 bases at V and 5 bases at J, with 10 bases in the middle. CDR1 is DFQATT and CDR2 is SNEGSKA in the germline V gene (reference sequence). The CDR3 is 11 amino acids. The CDR3 region is CSASQGNEQYF. CDR3 coding DNA: TGCAGTGCTTCACAGGGAAACGAGCAGTACTTC.

The chain employs TRBV6-2 or TRBV6-3 and TRBJ2-7; D perhaps matches TRBD1 (7 bases). Between the trimmed V and J ends, which lost 0 bases and 7 bases, there was a span of 19 bases. Germline CDR1 is MNHEY and CDR2 is SVGEGT. The length of the CDR3 is 16 residues. The CDR3: CASSYSRQGYGLEQYF. Written as DNA, the CDR3 is TGTGCCAGCAGTTACTCCCGACAGGGATACGGACTAGAGCAGTACTTC.

There are a few counts of this clonotype. The chain uses TRBV7-2 and TRBJ2-3; TRBD2 aligns across 9 bases. V was pared by 3 bases and J by 4 bases, with 11 bases of the junction left unmatched. Germline V gene lookup returns CDR1 SGHTA and CDR2 FQGNSA. The CDR3 is 17 residues long. For the CDR3, the DNA is TGTGCCAGCAGCTTCTTGGGACGCGGGGGGGCACCAGATACGCAGTATTTT. It specifies CASSFLGRGGAPDTQYF.

V gene TRBV7-6 combines with J gene TRBJ2-1; no clear D gene. CDR3 length: 17 residues. Germline assignment: CDR1 SGHVS and CDR2 FNYEAQ. The V gene lost 0 bases and the J gene lost 0 bases, with 12 bases spanning the gap. CDR3 DNA: TGTGCCAGCAGCTTAGCGGCAAGAATAAGCTCCTACAATGAGCAGTTCTTC. Its protein product is CASSLAARISSYNEQFF.

This clonotype has more than one count but fewer than ten. The J gene is TRBJ2-1, the V gene TRBV3-1; D is unclear. In germline, CDR1 is LGHDT, CDR2 YNNKEL (reference sequence). CDR3 length: 11 amino acids. Trimming pared 4 bases from V and 10 bases from J, leaving 8 bases between. CDR3 region: CASSLTTEQFF. The CDR3 nucleotides are TGTGCCAGCAGCCTCACTACAGAGCAGTTCTTC.

V is TRBV20-1 and J is TRBJ1-4; the D is unclear. The V gene's germline CDR1 is DFQATT and CDR2 SNEGSKA (reference sequence). This CDR3 has 14 residues. The germline V and J ends were trimmed by 1 base and 3 bases, with 9 bases remaining between them. In DNA form, the CDR3 reads TGCAGTGCTAGAGGCGTGAAGTCTAATGAAAAACTGTTTTTT. Its protein is CSARGVKSNEKLFF.

This clonotype has more than one count but fewer than ten. V is TRBV20-1 and J is TRBJ2-3; D unclear. The V end lost 7 bases, the J end lost 6 bases, and 17 bases lay between the germline ends. Per germline, CDR1 DFQATT and CDR2 SNEGSKA (reference sequence). The CDR3 runs to 13 residues. CDR3 nucleotide sequence: TGCAGTGTTCTCCCCACAGTTGGGGATACGCAGTATTTT. Amino acids: CSVLPTVGDTQYF.

This clonotype was seen a few times. The CDR3 reads CASSFGGIQPQHF. For the CDR3, the DNA is TGTGCCAGCAGTTTTGGAGGGATCCAGCCCCAGCATTTT. The rearrangement joins TRBV28 to TRBJ1-5, with D unresolved. Trimming pared 3 bases from V and 7 bases from J, leaving 10 bases between. Per germline, CDR1 MDHEN and CDR2 SYDVKM. The CDR3 is 13 residues long.

The table lists this clonotype with a few counts. The rearrangement joins TRBV6-5 to TRBJ1-2, with TRBD1 matching over 7 bases. The germline CDR1 and CDR2 sequences are MNHEY and SVGAGI. CDR3 length: 13 residues. J was trimmed by 7 bases and V by 5 bases; bases with no gene match: 7. CDR3: CASSNRDSGGYTF. The CDR3 nucleotides are TGTGCCAGCAGTAACCGGGACAGTGGTGGCTACACCTTC.

This clonotype was detected a few times. The chain couples TRBV2 to TRBJ2-5, with D perhaps matching TRBD1 (6 bases). CDR1 is SNHLY and CDR2 is FYNNEI in the germline V gene. Trimming stripped 2 bases from V and 5 bases from J, with 9 bases between. The CDR3 runs to 13 residues. This chain's CDR3 is CASSEYRVETQYF. CDR3 nucleotide sequence: TGTGCCAGCAGTGAATACAGGGTGGAGACCCAGTACTTC.

This clonotype came up a few times. V and J are TRBV29-1 and TRBJ2-3; D is possibly TRBD1 or TRBD2 (5 bases each). V dropped 4 bases and J dropped 3 bases, with 11 bases sitting between them. Germline loops: CDR1 SQVTM, CDR2 ANQGSEA. The CDR3 spans 13 residues. This chain's CDR3 is CSVAGRTTDTQYF. Written as DNA, the CDR3 is TGCAGCGTTGCGGGGCGGACTACAGATACGCAGTATTTT.

This chain uses TRBV5-1 with TRBJ1-4; no clear D. CDR1 is SGHRS, CDR2 YFSETQ, per germline. The CDR3 extends over 14 amino acids. The germline V and J ends were trimmed by 0 bases and 6 bases, with 9 bases remaining between them. CDR3 protein: CASSLARPDEKLFF. The DNA of the CDR3 is TGCGCCAGCAGCTTGGCCAGGCCCGATGAAAAACTGTTTTTT.